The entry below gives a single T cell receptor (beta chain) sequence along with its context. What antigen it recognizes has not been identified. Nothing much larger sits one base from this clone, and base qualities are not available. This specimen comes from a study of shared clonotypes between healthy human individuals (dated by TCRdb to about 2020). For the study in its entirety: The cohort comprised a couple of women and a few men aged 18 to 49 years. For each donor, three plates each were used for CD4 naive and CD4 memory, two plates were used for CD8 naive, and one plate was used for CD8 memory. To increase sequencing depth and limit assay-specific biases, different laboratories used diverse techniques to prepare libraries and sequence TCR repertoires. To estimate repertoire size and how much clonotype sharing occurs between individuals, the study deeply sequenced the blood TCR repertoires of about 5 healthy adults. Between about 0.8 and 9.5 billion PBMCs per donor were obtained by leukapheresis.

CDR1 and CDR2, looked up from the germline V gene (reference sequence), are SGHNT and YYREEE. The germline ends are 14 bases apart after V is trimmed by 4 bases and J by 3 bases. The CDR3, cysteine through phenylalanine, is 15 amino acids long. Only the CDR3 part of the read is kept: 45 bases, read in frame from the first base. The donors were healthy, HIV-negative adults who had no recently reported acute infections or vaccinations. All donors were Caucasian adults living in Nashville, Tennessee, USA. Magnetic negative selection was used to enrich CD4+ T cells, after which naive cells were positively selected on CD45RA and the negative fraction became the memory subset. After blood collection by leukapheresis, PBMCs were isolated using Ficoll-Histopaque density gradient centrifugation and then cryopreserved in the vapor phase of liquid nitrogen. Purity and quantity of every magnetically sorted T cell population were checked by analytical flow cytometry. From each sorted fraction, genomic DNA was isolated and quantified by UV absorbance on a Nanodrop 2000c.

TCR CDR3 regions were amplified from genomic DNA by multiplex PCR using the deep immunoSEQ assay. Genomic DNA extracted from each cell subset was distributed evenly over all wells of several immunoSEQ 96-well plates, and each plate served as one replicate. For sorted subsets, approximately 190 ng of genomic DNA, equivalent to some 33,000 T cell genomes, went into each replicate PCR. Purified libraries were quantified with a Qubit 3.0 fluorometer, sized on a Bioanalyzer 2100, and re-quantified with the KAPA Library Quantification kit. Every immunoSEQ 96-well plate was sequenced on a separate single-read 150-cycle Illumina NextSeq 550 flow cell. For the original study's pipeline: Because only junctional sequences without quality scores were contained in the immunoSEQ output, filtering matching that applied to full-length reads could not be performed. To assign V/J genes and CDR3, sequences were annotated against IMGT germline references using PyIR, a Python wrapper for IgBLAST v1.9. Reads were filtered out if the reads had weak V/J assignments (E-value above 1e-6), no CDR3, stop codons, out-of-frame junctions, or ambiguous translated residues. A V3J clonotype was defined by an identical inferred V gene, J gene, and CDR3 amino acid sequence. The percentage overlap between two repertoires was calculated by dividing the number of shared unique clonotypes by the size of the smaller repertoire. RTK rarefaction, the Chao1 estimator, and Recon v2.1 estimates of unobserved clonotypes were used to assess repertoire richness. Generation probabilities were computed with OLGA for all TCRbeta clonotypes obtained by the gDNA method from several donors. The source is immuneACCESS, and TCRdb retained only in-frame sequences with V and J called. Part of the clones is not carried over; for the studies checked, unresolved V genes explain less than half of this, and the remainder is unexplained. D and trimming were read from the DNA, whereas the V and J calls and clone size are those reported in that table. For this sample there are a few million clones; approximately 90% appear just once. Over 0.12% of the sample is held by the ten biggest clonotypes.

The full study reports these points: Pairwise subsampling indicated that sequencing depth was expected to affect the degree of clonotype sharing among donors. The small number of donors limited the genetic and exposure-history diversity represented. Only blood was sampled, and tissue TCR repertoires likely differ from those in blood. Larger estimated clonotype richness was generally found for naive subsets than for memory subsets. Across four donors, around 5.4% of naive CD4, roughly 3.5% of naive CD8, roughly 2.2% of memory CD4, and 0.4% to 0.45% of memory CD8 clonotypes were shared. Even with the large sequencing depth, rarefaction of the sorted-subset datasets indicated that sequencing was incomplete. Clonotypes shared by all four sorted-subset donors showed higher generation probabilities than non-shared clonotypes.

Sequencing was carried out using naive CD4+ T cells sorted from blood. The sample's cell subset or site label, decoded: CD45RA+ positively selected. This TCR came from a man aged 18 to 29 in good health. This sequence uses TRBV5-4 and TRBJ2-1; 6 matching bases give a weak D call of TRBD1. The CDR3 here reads CASSEDSPHYNEQFF. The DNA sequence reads TGTGCCAGCAGCGAGGACAGTCCCCACTACAATGAGCAGTTCTTC.